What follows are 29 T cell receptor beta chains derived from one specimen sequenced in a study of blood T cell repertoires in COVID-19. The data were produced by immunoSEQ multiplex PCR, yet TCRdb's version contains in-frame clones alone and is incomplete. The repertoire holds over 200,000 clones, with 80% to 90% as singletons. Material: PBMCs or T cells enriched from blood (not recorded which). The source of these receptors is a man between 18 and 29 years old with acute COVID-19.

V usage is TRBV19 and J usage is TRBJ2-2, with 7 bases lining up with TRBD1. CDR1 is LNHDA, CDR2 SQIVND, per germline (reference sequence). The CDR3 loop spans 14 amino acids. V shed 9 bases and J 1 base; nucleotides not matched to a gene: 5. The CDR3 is CASQTGENTGELFF. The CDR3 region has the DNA TGTGCCAGCCAAACAGGGGAGAACACCGGGGAGCTGTTTTTT.

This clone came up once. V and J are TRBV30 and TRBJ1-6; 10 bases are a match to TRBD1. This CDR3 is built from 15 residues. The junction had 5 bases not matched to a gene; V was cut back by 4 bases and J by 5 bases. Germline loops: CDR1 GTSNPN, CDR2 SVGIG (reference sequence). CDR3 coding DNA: TGTGCCTGGAACGCCGGGACAGGGGATAATTCACCCCTCCACTTT. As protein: CAWNAGTGDNSPLHF.

The DNA of the CDR3 is TGTGCCAGCAGTTTAACGGACAGCCTATACAATGAGCAGTTCTTC. Its translation: CASSLTDSLYNEQFF. V and J are TRBV28 and TRBJ2-1; perhaps TRBD1 as D (6 bases). Germline values: CDR1 MDHEN, CDR2 SYDVKM. Trimming removed 2 bases at V and 4 bases at J, with 12 bases between. The CDR3 length is 15 residues.

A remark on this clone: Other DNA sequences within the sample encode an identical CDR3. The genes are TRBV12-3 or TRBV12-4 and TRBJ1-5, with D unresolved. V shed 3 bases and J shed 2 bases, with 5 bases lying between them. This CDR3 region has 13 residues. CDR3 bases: TGTGCCAGCAGTTTCGGGGGCAATCAGCCCCAGCATTTT. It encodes CASSFGGNQPQHF.

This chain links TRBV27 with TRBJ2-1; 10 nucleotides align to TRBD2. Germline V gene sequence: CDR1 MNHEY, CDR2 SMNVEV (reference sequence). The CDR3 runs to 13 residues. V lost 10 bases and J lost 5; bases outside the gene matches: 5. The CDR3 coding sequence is TGTGCCACCCTAGCGGGGGCCCACAATGAGCAGTTCTTC. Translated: CATLAGAHNEQFF.

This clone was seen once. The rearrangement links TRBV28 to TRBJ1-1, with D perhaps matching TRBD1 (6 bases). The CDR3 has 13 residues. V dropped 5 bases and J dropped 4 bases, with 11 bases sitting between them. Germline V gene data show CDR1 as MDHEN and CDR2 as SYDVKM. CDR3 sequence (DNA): TGTGCCAGCAGTCCCGGACAGTTCACTGAAGCTTTCTTT. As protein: CASSPGQFTEAFF.

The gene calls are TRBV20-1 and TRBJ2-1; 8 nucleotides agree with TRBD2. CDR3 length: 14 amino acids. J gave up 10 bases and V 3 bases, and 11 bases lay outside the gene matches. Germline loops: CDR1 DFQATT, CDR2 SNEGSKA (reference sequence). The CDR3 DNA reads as TGCAGTGCTAGTGTACCGGGACTAGTGAGGGAGCAGTTCTTC. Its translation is CSASVPGLVREQFF.

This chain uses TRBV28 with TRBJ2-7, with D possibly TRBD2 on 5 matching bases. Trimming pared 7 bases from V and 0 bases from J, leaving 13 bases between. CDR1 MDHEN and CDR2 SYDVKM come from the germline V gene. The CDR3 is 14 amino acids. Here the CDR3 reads CASTVRASSYEQYF. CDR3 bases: TGTGCCAGCACGGTGCGGGCGAGCTCCTACGAGCAGTACTTC. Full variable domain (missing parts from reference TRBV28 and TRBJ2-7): DVKVTQSSRYLVKRTGEKVFLECVQDMDHENMFWYRQDPGLGLRLIYFSYDVKMKEKGDIPEGYSVSREKKERFSLILESASTNQTSMYLCASTVRASSYEQYFGPGTRLTVT.

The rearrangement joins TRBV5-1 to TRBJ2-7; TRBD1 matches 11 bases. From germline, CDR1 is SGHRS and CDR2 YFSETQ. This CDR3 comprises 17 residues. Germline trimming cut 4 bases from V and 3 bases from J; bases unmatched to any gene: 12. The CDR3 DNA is TGCGCCAGCAGCCATCCGGGACAGGGGGGATATGGCTACGAGCAGTACTTC. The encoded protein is CASSHPGQGGYGYEQYF.

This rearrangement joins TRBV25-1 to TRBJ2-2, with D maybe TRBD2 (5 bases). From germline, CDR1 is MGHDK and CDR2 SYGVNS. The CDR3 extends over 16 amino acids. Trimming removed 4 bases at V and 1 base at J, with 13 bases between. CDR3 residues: CASSGRITRNTGELFF. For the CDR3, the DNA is TGTGCCAGCAGTGGGCGAATTACTAGGAACACCGGGGAGCTGTTTTTT.

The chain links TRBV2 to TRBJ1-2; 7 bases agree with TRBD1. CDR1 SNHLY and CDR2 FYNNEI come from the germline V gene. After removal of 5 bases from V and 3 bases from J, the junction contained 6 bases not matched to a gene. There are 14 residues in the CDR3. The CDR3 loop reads CASSTGTDYYGYTF. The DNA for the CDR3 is TGTGCCAGCAGTACAGGGACAGATTACTATGGCTACACCTTC.

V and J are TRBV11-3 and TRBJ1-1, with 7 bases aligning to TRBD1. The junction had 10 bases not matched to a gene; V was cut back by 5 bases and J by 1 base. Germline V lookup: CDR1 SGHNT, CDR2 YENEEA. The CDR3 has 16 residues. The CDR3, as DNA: TGTGCCAGCAGCCCAGGGGTAGACAGGGCGAACACTGAAGCTTTCTTT. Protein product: CASSPGVDRANTEAFF. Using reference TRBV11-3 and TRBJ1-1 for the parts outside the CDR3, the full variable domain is EAGVVQSPRYKIIEKKQPVAFWCNPISGHNTLYWYLQNLGQGPELLIRYENEEAVDDSQLPKDRFSAERLKGVDSTLKIQPAELGDSAVYLCASSPGVDRANTEAFFGQGTRLTVV.

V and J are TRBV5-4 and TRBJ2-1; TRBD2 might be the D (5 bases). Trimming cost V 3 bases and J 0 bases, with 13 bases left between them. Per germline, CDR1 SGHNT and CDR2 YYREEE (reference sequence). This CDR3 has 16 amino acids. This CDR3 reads CASSSLREGSYNEQFF. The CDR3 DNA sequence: TGTGCCAGCAGCTCCCTACGGGAAGGCTCCTACAATGAGCAGTTCTTC. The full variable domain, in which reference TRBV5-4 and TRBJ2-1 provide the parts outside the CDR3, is ETGVTQSPTHLIKTRGQQVTLRCSSQSGHNTVSWYQQALGQGPQFIFQYYREEENGRGNFPPRFSGLQFPNYSSELNVNALELDDSALYLCASSSLREGSYNEQFFGPGTRLTVL.

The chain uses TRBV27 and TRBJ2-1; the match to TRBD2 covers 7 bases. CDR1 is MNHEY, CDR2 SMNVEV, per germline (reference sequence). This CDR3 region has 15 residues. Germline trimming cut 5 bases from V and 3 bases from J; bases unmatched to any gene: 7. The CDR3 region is CASSLSSGYYNEQFF. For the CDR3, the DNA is TGTGCCAGCAGTCTCTCTAGCGGTTACTACAATGAGCAGTTCTTC.

The CDR3, as DNA: TGTGCCAGTGACCGGACAGTCTTCAATCAGCCCCAGCATTTT. Its protein is CASDRTVFNQPQHF. The chain recombines TRBV19 with TRBJ1-5; possibly TRBD1 for D (6 bases). CDR1 and CDR2 (germline): LNHDA, SQIVND (reference sequence). V lost 8 bases to trimming and J lost 3 bases, with 14 bases between them. This CDR3 is 14 amino acids long.

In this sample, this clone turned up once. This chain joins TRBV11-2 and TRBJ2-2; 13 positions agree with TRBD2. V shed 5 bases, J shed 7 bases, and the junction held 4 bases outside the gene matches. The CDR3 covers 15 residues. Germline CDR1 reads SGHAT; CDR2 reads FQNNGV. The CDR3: CASSPGLAGDGELFF. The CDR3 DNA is TGTGCCAGCAGCCCCGGACTAGCGGGGGACGGGGAGCTGTTTTTT.

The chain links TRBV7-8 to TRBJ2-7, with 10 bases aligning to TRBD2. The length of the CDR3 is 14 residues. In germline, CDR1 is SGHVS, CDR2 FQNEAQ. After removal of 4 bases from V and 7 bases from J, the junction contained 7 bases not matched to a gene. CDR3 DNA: TGTGCCAGCAGCTACCGGGGACTAGCGTGGGAGCAGTACTTC. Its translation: CASSYRGLAWEQYF.

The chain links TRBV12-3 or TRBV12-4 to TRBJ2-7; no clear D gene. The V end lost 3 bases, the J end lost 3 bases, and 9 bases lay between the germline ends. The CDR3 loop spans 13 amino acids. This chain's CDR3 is CASSFGTNYEQYF. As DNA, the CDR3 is TGTGCCAGCAGTTTTGGCACCAACTACGAGCAGTACTTC.

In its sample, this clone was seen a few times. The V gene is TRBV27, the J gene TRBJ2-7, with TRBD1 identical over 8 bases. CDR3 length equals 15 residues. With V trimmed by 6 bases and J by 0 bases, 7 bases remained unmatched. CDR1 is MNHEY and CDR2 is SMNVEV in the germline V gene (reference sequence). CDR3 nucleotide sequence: TGTGCCAGCAGGCCTGGGACAGGCTTCTCCTACGAGCAGTACTTC. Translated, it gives CASRPGTGFSYEQYF.

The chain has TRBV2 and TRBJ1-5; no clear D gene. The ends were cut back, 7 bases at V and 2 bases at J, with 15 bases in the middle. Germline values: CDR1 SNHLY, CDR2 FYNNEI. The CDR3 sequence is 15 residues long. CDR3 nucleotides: TGTGCCAGCAAGGGAGGCCTCACAGGCAATCAGCCCCAGCATTTT. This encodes CASKGGLTGNQPQHF.

CDR3 nucleotides: TGCGCCAGCAGCTTTCAGGGAAACACTGAAGCTTTCTTT. It is translated as CASSFQGNTEAFF. The J gene is TRBJ1-1, the V gene TRBV5-1; D is possibly TRBD1 (5 bases). Germline V gene data show CDR1 as SGHRS and CDR2 as YFSETQ. Deletions cut 2 bases from V and 2 bases from J, with 7 bases between. The CDR3 is 13 residues long.

The CDR3 DNA reads TGTGCCAGCAGTACATCGGGGTACCAAGAGACCCAGTACTTC. Encoded protein: CASSTSGYQETQYF. The V call is TRBV7-2, the J call TRBJ2-5, with D possibly TRBD2 on 5 matching bases. V was cut by 6 bases and J by 0 bases, with 11 bases left in between. Germline CDR1 reads SGHTA; CDR2 reads FQGNSA. The CDR3 runs 14 residues.

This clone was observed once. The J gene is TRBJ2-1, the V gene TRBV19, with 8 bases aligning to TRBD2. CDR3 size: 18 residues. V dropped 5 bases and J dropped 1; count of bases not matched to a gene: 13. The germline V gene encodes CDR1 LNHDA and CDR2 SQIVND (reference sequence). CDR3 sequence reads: CASSGDGSGSASYNEQFF. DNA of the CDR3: TGTGCCAGTAGTGGGGACGGCAGCGGGAGCGCGTCCTACAATGAGCAGTTCTTC.

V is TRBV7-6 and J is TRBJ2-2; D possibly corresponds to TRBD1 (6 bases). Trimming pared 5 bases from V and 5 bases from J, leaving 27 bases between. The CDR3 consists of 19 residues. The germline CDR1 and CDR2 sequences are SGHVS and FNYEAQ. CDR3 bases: TGTGCCAGCAGCAAATCCGTTCGGCCGGACAGCATTACGACCGGGGAGCTGTTTTTT. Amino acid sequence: CASSKSVRPDSITTGELFF.

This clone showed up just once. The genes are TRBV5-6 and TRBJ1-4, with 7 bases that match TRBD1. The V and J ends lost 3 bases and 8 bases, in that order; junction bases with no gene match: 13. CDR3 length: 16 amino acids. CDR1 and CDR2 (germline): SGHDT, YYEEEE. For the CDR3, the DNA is TGTGCCAGCAGCTCTTATTCGGGACAGTGGGGGGAAAAACTGTTTTTT. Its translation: CASSSYSGQWGEKLFF.

CDR3 protein: CASSFSLGTDTQYF. In DNA, the CDR3 is TGTGCCAGCAGCTTTTCCCTAGGCACAGATACGCAGTATTTT. This chain joins TRBV11-1 and TRBJ2-3; no clear D. V was shortened by 3 bases and J by 1 base, with 8 bases between the two germline ends. The CDR3 has 14 amino acids. Germline V gene sequence: CDR1 SGHAT, CDR2 FQDESV (reference sequence).

The CDR3, as DNA: TGTGCCAGCACCGACGGGGGGGTGCCAACCTACGAGCAGTACTTC. Residues: CASTDGGVPTYEQYF. This sequence joins TRBV28 and TRBJ2-7; 8 positions agree with TRBD2. Trimming removed 7 bases from V and 2 bases from J; junction bases left unmatched: 10. The CDR3 loop spans 15 amino acids. Germline CDR1 MDHEN, CDR2 SYDVKM.

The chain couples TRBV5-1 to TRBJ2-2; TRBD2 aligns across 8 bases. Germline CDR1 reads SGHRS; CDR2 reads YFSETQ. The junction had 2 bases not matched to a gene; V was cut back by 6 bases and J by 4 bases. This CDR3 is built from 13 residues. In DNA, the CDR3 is TGCGCCAGCAACCGGGAGGGCACCGGGGAGCTGTTTTTT. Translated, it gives CASNREGTGELFF.

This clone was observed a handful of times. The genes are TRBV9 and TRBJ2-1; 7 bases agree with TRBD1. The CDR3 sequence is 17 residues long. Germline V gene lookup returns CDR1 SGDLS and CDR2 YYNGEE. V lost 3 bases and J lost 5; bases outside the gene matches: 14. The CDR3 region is CASSAPLRDRLNNEQFF. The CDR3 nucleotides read TGTGCCAGCAGCGCCCCACTCCGGGACAGACTAAACAATGAGCAGTTCTTC.